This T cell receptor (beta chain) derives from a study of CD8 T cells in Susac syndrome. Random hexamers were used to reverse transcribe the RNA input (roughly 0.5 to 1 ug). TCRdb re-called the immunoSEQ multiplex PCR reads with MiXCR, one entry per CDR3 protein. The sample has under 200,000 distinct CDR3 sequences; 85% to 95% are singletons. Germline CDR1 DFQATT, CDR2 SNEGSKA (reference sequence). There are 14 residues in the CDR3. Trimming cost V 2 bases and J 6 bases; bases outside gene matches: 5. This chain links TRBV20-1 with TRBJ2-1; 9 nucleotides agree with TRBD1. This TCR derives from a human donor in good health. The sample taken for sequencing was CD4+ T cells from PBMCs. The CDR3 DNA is TGCAGTGCTAGAAGGACAGGGGTCTCCAATGAGCAGTTCTTC. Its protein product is CSARRTGVSNEQFF.